This TCR beta chain was retrieved from a study of blood T cell repertoires in COVID-19. As for the study in general: The cDNA or gDNA used as material had been derived from T cells, B-cell-depleted T cells, or PBMCs.

CDR3 length: 14 amino acids. The germline CDR1 and CDR2 sequences are SGHTA and FQGTGA. Trimming took off 5 bases at V and 2 bases at J, with 11 bases between the two ends. The method was immunoSEQ multiplex PCR; TCRdb's version includes in-frame clones alone and lacks a portion of them. The repertoire holds some 99,000 clones, with under 85% as singletons. The source material was peripheral blood. The receptor's source is a man aged 65-85 years with acute or convalescent COVID-19. The gene calls are TRBV7-3 and TRBJ2-3; a possible D gene is TRBD2 (5 bases). CDR3 region: CASSPGGYTDTQYF. CDR3 DNA: TGTGCCAGCAGCCCCGGAGGCTACACAGATACGCAGTATTTT.